These 2 T cell receptor beta chains originate from one sample sequenced in a study of blood T cell repertoires in COVID-19. Profiling relied on immunoSEQ multiplex PCR, and the TCRdb table lists in-frame clones only, not all of them. The sample has around 190,000 clones, about 88% seen once; the top ten hold 1.5% to 2%. The specimen was peripheral blood. Every receptor here comes from a man aged 18 to 35 with active or convalescent COVID-19.

The V and J genes are TRBV9 and TRBJ1-2, with 8 bases aligning to TRBD1. Germline-derived CDR1 and CDR2 are SGDLS and YYNGEE. There are 14 residues in the CDR3. V lost 3 bases to trimming and J lost 2 bases; unmatched junction nucleotides: 3. CDR3 region: CASSDRTGNYGYTF. The CDR3 DNA is TGTGCCAGCAGCGATAGGACAGGGAACTATGGCTACACCTTC.

CDR3 nucleotides: TGTGCCAGCAGCTGGGCATCTGGAAACACCATATATTTT. It codes for CASSWASGNTIYF. This chain connects TRBV11-2 to TRBJ1-3; D is unclear. This CDR3 is built from 13 residues. Germline V gives CDR1 SGHAT, CDR2 FQNNGV. Trimming took off 4 bases at V and 1 base at J, with 5 bases between the two ends.